Included here is one TCR beta chain sequence, with context. The CDR3 runs 15 residues. The ends were cut back, 4 bases at V and 2 bases at J, with 12 bases in the middle. CDR1 and CDR2 from the germline V gene are LGHNT and FRNRAP. Per the study methods: Amplification from reference gene primers served as the basis for estimated nucleated cell counts. Libraries were prepared by immunoSEQ multiplex PCR; TCRdb keeps only in-frame clonotypes and omits some of them. That table gives V, J and clone size, and the DNA gave D and trimming. The sample has 14,000 or so clones; more than 80% are singletons. The data were taken from a study of blood T cell repertoires in COVID-19. Study at large: Specimens from acute and convalescent COVID-19 originated in the United States, Italy and Spain. T cells, B-cell-depleted T cells, or PBMCs supplied cDNA or gDNA.

The origin of this receptor is a man aged 50-60 years with active COVID-19. This chain uses TRBV12-5 with TRBJ1-5; D remains unclear. Material for sequencing was peripheral blood. The CDR3 protein is CASGSTLEGNQPQHF. The CDR3 DNA reads as TGTGCTAGTGGTTCTACTTTAGAGGGCAATCAGCCCCAGCATTTT.